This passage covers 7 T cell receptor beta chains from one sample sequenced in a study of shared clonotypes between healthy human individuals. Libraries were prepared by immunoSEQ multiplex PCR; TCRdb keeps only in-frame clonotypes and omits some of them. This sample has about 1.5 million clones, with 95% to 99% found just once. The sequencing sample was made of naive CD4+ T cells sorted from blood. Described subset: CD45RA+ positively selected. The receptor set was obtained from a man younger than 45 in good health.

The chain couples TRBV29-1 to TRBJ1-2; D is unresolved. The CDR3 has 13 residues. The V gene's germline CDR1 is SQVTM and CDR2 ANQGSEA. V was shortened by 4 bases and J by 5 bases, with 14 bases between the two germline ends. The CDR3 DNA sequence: TGCAGCGTTGTTTCCGGGGAGGGATATGGCTACACCTTC. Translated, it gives CSVVSGEGYGYTF. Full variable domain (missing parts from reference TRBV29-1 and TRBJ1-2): SAVISQKPSRDICQRGTSLTIQCQVDSQVTMMFWYRQQPGQSLTLIATANQGSEATYESGFVIDKFPISRPNLTFSTLTVSNMSPEDSSIYLCSVVSGEGYGYTFGSGTRLTVV.

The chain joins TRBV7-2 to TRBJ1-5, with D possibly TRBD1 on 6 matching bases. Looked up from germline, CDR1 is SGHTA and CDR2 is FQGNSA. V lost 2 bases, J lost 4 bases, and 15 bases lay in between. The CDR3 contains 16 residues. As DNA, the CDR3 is TGTGCCAGCAGCTTATATCAGGCAGGGACAAATCAGCCCCAGCATTTT. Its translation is CASSLYQAGTNQPQHF.

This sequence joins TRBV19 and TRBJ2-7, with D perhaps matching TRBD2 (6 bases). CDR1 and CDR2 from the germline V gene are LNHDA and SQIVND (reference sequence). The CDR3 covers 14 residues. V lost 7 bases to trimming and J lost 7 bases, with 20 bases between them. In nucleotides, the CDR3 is TGTGCCAGTACTCGGGGGTCAGCTACTCGGGAGCAGTACTTC. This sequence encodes CASTRGSATREQYF.

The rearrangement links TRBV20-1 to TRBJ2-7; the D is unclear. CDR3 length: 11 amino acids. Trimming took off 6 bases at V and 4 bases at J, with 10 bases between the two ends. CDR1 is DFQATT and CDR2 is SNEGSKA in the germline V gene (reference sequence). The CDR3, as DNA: TGCAGTGCAACGATCGTTTACGAGCAGTACTTC. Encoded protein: CSATIVYEQYF.

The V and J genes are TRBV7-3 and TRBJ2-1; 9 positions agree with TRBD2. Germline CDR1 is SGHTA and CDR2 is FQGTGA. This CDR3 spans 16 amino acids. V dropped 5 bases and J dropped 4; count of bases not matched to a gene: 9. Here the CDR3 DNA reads TGTGCCAGCAGCCACACGGCGACTAGCGGATACAATGAGCAGTTCTTC. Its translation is CASSHTATSGYNEQFF.

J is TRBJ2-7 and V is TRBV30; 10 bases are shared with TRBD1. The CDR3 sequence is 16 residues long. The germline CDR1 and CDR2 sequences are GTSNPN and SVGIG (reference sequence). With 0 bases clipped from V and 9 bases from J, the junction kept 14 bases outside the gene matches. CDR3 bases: TGTGCCTGGAGTGTACAAGGGGCCAGGACAGGGGGTTGGCAGTACTTC. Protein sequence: CAWSVQGARTGGWQYF. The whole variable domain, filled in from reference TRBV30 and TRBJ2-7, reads SQTIHQWPATLVQPVGSPLSLECTVEGTSNPNLYWYRQAAGRGLQLLFYSVGIGQISSEVPQNLSASRPQDRQFILSSKKLLLSDSGFYLCAWSVQGARTGGWQYFGPGTRLTVT.

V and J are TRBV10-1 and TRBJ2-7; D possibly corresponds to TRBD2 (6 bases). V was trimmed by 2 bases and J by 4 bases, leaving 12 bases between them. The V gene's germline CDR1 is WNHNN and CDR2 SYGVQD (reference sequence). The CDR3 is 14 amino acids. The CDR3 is CASSERESGYEQYF. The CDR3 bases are TGCGCCAGCAGTGAGCGGGAGTCCGGGTACGAGCAGTACTTC.